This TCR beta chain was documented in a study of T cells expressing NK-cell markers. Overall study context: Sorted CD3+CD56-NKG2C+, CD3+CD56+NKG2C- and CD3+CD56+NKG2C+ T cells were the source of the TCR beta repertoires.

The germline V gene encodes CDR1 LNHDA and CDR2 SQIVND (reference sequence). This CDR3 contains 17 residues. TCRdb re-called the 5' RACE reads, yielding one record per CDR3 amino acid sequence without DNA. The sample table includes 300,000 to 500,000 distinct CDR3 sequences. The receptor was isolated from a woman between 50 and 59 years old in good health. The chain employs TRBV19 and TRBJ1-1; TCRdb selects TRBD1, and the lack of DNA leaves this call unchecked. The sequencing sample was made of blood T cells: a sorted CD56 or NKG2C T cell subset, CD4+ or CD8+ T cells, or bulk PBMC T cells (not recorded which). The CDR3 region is CASSLGVGGVLGTEAFF. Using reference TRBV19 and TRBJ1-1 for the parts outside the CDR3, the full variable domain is DGGITQSPKYLFRKEGQNVTLSCEQNLNHDAMYWYRQDPGQGLRLIYYSQIVNDFQKGDIAEGYSVSREKKESFPLTVTSAQKNPTAFYLCASSLGVGGVLGTEAFFGQGTRLTVV.